The source of this TCR beta chain is a study of cytomegalovirus exposure and HLA in healthy donors. Study findings and constraints: The authors enumerated 164 TCR beta chains as linked to cytomegalovirus. Subsequent analysis revealed that first-cohort TCR clusters tended to co-occur in the roughly 120 validation repertoires.

V lost 5 bases to trimming and J lost 2 bases, with 12 bases between them. The CDR3 sequence is 14 residues long. Germline V gene lookup returns CDR1 SNHLY and CDR2 FYNNEI. Among the roughly 110 subjects of the validation cohort, separate from the roughly 730-subject first cohort, were the donors. Turning to this clone: No antigen is known for it.

The table came from immunoSEQ multiplex PCR; TCRdb's copy has only in-frame clones and leaves some out. The sample has roughly 300,000 clones; roughly 90% are singletons. This receptor was obtained from a woman in her late teens or twenties in good health and CMV-seronegative. The sample consisted of PBMCs. The V gene is TRBV2, the J gene TRBJ1-1, with a possible D match to TRBD1 (6 bases). For the CDR3, the DNA is TGTGCCAGCAGTACTAACAGGGACAACACTGAAGCTTTCTTT. Encoded protein: CASSTNRDNTEAFF. The entire variable domain, with the rest obtained from reference TRBV2 and TRBJ1-1, is as follows: EPEVTQTPSHQVTQMGQEVILRCVPISNHLYFYWYRQILGQKVEFLVSFYNNEISEKSEIFDDQFSVERPDGSNFTLKIRSTKLEDSAMYFCASSTNRDNTEAFFGQGTRLTVV.